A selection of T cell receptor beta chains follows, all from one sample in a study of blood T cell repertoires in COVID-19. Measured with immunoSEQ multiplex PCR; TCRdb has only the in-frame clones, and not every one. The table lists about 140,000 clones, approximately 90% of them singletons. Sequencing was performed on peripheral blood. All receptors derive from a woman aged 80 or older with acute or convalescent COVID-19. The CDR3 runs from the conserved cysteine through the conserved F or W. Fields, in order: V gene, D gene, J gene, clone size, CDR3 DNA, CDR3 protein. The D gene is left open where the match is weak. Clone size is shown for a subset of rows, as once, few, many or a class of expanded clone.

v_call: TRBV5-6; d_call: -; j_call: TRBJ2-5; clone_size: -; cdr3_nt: TGTGCCAGCAGCCCCCGGGTCTCCGCTACGACCCAGTACTTC; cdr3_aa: CASSPRVSATTQYF
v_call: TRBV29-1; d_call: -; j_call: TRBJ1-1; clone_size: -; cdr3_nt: TGCAGCGTTGTAACTAACCTGGCGAACACTGAAGCTTTCTTT; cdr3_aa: CSVVTNLANTEAFF
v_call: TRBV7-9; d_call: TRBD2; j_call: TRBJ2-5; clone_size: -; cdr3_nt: TGTGCCAGCAGTCCTGGGACTAGCGGGGGTGTCCAAGAGACCCAGTACTTC; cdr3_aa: CASSPGTSGGVQETQYF
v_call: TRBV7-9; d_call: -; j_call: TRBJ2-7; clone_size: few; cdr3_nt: TGTGCCAGCAGCCCAAGCCGGACAAGGGACGAGCAGTACTTC; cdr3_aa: CASSPSRTRDEQYF
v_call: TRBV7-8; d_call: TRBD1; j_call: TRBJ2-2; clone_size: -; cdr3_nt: TGTGCCAGCAGCTTGGACAGGGCGAACACCGGGGAGCTGTTTTTT; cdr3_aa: CASSLDRANTGELFF
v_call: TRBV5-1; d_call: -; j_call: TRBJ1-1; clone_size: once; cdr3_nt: TGCGCCAGCAGCTTAACAGGCCCAACTGAAGCTTTCTTT; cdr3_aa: CASSLTGPTEAFF
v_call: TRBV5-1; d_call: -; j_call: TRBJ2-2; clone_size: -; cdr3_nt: TGCGCCAGCAGCCCGGCGAACACCGGGGAGCTGTTTTTT; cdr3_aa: CASSPANTGELFF
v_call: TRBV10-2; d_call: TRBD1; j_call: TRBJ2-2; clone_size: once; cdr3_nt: TGCGCCAGCAGTGACTTGGGACAGGGTGGCACCGGGGAGCTGTTTTTT; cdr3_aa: CASSDLGQGGTGELFF
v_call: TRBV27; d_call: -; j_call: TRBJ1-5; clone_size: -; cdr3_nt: TGTGCCAGCAGTTTATCGTCGTTCGGGCCCCAGCATTTT; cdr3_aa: CASSLSSFGPQHF
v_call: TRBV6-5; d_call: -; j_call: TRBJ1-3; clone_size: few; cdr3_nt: TGTGCCAGCTCCAGTGAAGGGGTAAACACCATATATTTT; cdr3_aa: CASSSEGVNTIYF
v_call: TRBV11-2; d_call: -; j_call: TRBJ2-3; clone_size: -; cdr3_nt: TGTGCCAGCAGCCGACGACAGGGAAGGGGGGACACAGATACGCAGTATTTT; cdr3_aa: CASSRRQGRGDTDTQYF
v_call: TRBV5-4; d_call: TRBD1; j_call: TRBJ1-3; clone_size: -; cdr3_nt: TGTGCCAGCAGCTTGGATCCGGGACAGGGACTCTCTGGAAACACCATATATTTT; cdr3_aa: CASSLDPGQGLSGNTIYF
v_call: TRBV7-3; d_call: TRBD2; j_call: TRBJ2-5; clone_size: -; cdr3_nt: TGTGCCAGCAGCTCTGGACTAGCGGGGGAAGAGACCCAGTACTTC; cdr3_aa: CASSSGLAGEETQYF
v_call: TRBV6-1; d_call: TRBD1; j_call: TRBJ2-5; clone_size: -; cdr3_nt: TGTGCCAGCAGTGACCTCGGGACAGGGTTGGAGACCCAGTACTTC; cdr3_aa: CASSDLGTGLETQYF
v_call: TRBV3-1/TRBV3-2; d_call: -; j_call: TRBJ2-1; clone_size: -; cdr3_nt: TGTGCCAGCAGCCAAGAGGGACATTATTACAATGAGCAGTTCTTC; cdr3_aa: CASSQEGHYYNEQFF
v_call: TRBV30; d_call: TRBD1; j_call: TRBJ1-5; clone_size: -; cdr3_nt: TGTGCCTGGAGGGCTCCGGGACAGGGGATCAATCAGCCCCAGCATTTT; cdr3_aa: CAWRAPGQGINQPQHF
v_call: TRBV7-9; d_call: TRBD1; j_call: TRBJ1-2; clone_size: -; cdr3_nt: TGTGCCAGCAGCCCAATGACAGGGAACTATGGCTACACCTTC; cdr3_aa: CASSPMTGNYGYTF
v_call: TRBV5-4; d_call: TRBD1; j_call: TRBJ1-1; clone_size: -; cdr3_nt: TGTGCCAGCAGCCCGGGACAGCGAAAGGCCTGGGACACTGAAGCTTTCTTT; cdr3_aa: CASSPGQRKAWDTEAFF
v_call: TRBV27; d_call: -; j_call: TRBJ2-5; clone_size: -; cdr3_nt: TGTGCCAGCAGTCCCCAGTACCAAGAGACCCAGTACTTC; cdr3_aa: CASSPQYQETQYF
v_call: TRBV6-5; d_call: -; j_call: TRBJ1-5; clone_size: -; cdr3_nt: TGTGCCAGCAGTCCACAGGCTTATCAGCCCCAGCATTTT; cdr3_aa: CASSPQAYQPQHF
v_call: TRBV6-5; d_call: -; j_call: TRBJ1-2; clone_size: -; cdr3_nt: TGTGCCAGCAGTTCCCCGGGACACCGTGGCTACACCTTC; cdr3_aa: CASSSPGHRGYTF
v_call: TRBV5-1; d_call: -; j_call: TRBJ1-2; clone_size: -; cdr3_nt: TGCGCCAGCAGCACCACAGGGTCCGGCTATGGCTACACCTTC; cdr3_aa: CASSTTGSGYGYTF